This T cell receptor beta chain was identified in a study of blood T cell repertoires in COVID-19. The ends were cut back, 6 bases at V and 0 bases at J, with 11 bases in the middle. Germline V gene sequence: CDR1 MNHEY, CDR2 SVGAGI. The CDR3 has 14 amino acids. Measured with immunoSEQ multiplex PCR; TCRdb has only the in-frame clones, and not every one. The profile shows under 350,000 clones, about 89% of them singletons. Source material: PBMCs or T cells enriched from blood (not recorded which). This chain connects TRBV6-5 to TRBJ1-1; D not resolved. This receptor was obtained from a woman aged 40-49 years who had recovered from COVID-19. The CDR3 DNA sequence: TGTGCCAGCAGCCTACAGCTCATGAACACTGAAGCTTTCTTT. Residues: CASSLQLMNTEAFF.